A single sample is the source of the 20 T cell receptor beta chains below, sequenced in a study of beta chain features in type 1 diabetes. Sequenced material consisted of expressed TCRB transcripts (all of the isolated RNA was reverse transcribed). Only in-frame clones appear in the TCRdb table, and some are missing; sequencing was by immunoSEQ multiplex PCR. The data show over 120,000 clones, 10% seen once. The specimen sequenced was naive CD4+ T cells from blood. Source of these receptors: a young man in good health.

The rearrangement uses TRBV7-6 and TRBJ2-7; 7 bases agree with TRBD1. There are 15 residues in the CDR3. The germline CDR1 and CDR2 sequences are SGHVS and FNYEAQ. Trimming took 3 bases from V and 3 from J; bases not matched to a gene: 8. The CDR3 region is CASSFKQGSLYEQYF. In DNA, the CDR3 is TGTGCCAGCAGCTTTAAACAGGGGTCCCTCTACGAGCAGTACTTC.

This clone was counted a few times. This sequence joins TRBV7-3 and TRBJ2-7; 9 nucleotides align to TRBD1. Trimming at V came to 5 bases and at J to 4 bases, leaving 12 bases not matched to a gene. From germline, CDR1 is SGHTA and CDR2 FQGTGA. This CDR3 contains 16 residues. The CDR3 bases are TGTGCCAGCAGCGAAAGACCTTCGGGACAGGGTTACGAGCAGTACTTC. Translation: CASSERPSGQGYEQYF.

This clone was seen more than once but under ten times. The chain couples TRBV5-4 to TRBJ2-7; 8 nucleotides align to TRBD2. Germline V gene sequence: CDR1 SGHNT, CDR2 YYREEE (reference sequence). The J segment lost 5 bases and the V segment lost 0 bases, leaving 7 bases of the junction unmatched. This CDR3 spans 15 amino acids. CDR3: CASSLAGGPVNEQYF. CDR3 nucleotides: TGTGCCAGCAGCTTGGCGGGGGGGCCGGTCAACGAGCAGTACTTC.

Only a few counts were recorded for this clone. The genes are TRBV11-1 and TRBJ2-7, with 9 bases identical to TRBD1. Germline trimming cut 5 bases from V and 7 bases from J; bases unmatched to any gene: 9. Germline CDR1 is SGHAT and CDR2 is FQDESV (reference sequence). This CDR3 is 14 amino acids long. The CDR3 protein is CASSPSGTGREQYF. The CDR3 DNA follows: TGTGCCAGCAGCCCTTCCGGGACAGGGAGGGAGCAGTACTTC.

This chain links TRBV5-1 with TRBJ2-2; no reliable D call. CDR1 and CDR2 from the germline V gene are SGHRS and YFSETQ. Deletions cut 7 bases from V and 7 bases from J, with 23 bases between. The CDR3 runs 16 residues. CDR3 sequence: CASSDPRRLAHGELFF. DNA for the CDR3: TGCGCCAGCTCAGACCCTCGCCGACTTGCCCACGGGGAGCTGTTTTTT. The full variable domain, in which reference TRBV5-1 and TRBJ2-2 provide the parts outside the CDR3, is KAGVTQTPRYLIKTRGQQVTLSCSPISGHRSVSWYQQTPGQGLQFLFEYFSETQRNKGNFPGRFSGRQFSNSRSEMNVSTLELGDSALYLCASSDPRRLAHGELFFGEGSRLTVL.

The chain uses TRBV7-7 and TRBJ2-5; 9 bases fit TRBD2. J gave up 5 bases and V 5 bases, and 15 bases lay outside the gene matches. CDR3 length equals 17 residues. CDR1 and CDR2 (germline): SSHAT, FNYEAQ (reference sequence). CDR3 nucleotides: TGTGCCAGCAGCCCCGGGGGTAGCGGGGGTCCCCAGGAGACCCAGTACTTC. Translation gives CASSPGGSGGPQETQYF.

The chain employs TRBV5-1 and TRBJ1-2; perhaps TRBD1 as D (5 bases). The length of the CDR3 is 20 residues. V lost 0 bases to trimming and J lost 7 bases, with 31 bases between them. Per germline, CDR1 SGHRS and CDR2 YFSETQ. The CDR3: CASSLGPSLRGSGGAFGYTF. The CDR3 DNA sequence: TGCGCCAGCAGCTTGGGTCCCTCTCTCCGCGGGTCCGGGGGAGCTTTTGGCTACACCTTC.

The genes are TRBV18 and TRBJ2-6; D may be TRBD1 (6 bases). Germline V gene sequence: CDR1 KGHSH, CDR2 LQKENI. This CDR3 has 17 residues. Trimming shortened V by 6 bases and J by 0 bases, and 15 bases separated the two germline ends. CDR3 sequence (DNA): TGTGCCAGCTCGCTTGACAGGCCAGTCTCTGGGGCCAACGTCCTGACTTTC. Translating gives CASSLDRPVSGANVLTF.

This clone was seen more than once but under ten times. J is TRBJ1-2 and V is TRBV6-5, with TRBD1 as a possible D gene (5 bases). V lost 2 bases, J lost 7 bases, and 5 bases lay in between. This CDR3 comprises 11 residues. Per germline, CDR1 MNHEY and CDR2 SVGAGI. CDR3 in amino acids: CASSYQGGYTF. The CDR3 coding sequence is TGTGCCAGCAGTTACCAGGGTGGCTACACCTTC.

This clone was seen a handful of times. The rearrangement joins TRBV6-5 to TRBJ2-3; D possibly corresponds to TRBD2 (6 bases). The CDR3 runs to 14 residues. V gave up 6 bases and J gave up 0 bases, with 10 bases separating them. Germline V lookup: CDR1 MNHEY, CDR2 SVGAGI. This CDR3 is CASRTSRSTDTQYF. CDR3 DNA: TGTGCCAGCAGAACTAGCAGAAGCACAGATACGCAGTATTTT.

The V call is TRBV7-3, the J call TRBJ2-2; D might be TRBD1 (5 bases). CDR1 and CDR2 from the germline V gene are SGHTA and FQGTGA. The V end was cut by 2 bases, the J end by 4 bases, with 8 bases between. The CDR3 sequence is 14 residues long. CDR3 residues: CASSLWQGTGELFF. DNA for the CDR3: TGTGCCAGCAGCTTATGGCAGGGCACCGGGGAGCTGTTTTTT. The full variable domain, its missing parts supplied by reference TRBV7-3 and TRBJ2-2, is GAGVSQTPSNKVTEKGKYVELRCDPISGHTALYWYRQSLGQGPEFLIYFQGTGAADDSGLPNDRFFAVRPEGSVSTLKIQRTERGDSAVYLCASSLWQGTGELFFGEGSRLTVL.

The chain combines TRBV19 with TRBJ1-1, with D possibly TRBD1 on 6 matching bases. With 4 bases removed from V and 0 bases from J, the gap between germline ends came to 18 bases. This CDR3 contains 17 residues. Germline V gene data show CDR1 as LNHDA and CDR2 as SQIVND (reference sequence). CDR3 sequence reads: CASSTRQARVMNTEAFF. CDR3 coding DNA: TGTGCCAGTAGTACCCGACAGGCAAGGGTCATGAACACTGAAGCTTTCTTT.

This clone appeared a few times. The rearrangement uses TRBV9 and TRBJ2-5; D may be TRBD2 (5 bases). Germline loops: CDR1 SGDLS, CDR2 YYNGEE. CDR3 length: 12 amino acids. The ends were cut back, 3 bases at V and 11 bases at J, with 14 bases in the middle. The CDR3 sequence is CASSAHEGQQYF. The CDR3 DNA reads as TGTGCCAGCAGCGCCCACGAGGGTCAGCAGTACTTC.

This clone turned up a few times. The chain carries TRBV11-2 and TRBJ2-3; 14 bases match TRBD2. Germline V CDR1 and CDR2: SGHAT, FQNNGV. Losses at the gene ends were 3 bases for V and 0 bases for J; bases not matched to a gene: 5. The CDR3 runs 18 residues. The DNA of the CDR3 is TGTGCCAGCAGCTTCGGGGGACTAGCGGGAGCTAGCACAGATACGCAGTATTTT. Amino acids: CASSFGGLAGASTDTQYF.

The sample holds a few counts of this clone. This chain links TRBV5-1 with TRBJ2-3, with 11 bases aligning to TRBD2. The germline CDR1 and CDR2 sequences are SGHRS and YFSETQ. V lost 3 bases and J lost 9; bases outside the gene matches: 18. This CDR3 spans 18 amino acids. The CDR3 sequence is CASSSIRPGLAVPGTQYF. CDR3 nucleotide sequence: TGCGCCAGCAGCTCGATAAGACCGGGACTAGCGGTTCCGGGGACGCAGTATTTT.

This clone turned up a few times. CDR3 sequence: CASSSQGFGNTIYF. The CDR3 DNA sequence: TGTGCCAGCAGCTCACAGGGTTTTGGAAACACCATATATTTT. The chain has TRBV7-2 and TRBJ1-3; perhaps TRBD1 as D (6 bases). The CDR3 has 14 amino acids. V was shortened by 4 bases and J by 3 bases, with 10 bases between the two germline ends. Germline-derived CDR1 and CDR2 are SGHTA and FQGNSA.

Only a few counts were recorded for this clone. DNA for the CDR3: TGTGCCAGCAGTTTAGATAGGTCAGGCACCGGGGAGCTGTTTTTT. This codes for CASSLDRSGTGELFF. J is TRBJ2-2 and V is TRBV27; D gene unclear. Germline V lookup: CDR1 MNHEY, CDR2 SMNVEV (reference sequence). CDR3 size: 15 residues. Trimming cost V 2 bases and J 4 bases, with 11 bases left between them.

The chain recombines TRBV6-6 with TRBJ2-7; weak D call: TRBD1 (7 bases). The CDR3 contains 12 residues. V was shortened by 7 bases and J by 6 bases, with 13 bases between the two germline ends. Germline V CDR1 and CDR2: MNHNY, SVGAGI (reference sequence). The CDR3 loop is CASKEGAGEQYF. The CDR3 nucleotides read TGTGCCAGCAAGGAGGGGGCAGGCGAGCAGTACTTC.

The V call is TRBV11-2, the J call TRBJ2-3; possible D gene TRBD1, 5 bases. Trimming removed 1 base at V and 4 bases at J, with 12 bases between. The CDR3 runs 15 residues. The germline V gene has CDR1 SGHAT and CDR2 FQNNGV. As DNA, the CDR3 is TGTGCCAGCAGCTTAGCGCTAAGGGGTGCAGATACGCAGTATTTT. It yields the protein CASSLALRGADTQYF.

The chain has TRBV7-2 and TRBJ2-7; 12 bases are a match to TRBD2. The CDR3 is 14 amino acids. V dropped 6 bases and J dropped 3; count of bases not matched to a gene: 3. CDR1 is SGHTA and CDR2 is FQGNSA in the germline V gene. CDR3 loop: CASRPTSGGYEQYF. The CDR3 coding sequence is TGTGCCAGCAGACCGACTAGCGGGGGCTACGAGCAGTACTTC.